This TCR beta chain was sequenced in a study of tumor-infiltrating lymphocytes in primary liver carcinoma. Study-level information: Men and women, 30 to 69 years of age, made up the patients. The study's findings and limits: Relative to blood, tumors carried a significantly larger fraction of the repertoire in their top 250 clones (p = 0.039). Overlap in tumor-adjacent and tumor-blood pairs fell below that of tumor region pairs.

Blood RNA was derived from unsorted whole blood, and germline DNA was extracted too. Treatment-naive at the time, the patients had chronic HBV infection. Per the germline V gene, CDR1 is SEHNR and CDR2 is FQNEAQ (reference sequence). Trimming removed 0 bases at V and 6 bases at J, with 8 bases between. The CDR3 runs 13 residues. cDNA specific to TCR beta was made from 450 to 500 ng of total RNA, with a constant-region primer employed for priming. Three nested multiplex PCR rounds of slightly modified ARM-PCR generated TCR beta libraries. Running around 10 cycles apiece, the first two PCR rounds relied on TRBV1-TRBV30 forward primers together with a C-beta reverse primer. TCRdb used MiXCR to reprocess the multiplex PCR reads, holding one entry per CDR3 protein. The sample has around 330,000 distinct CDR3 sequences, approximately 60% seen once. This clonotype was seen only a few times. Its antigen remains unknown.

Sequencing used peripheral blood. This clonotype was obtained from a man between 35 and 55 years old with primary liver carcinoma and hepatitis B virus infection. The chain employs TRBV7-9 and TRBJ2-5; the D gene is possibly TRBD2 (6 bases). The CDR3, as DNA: TGTGCCAGCAGCTTAGCCGGGGGTCAGACCCAGTACTTC. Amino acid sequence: CASSLAGGQTQYF.